The rows below give T cell receptor beta chains drawn from one sample of a study of CXCR3 chemokines and chemotherapy response in bladder cancer. One entry per CDR3 protein results from TCRdb running MiXCR on the PCR reads. The sample lists 13,000 or so distinct CDR3 sequences, around 11% occurring once. Sample collection was performed from a patient whose treatment included neoadjuvant chemotherapy. The receptors shown here come from a human donor with bladder cancer that did not respond to neoadjuvant chemotherapy. The CDR3 runs from the conserved cysteine through the conserved F or W. Fields, in order: D gene, clone size, V gene, J gene, CDR3 DNA, CDR3 protein. D genes are given only for firm matches. Some rows mark clone size as missing; the rest say once, few, many or name a class of expanded clone.

>-|few|TRBV30|TRBJ2-7
TGTGCCTGGAGGGGACAAGGGCTGTACGAGCAGTACTTC
CAWRGQGLYEQYF
>-|many|TRBV5-6|TRBJ1-2
TGTGCCAGCAGTCAGGCACTTAGATACTACACCTTC
CASSQALRYYTF
>-|-|TRBV12-3/TRBV12-4|TRBJ2-1
TGTGCCAGCAGTTTAGCTTCGGGGAGCTCCTACAATGAGCAGTTCTTC
CASSLASGSSYNEQFF
>TRBD1|many|TRBV7-2|TRBJ1-2
TGTGCCAGCAGCATCGGACAGGAGGAGTATGGCTACACCTTC
CASSIGQEEYGYTF
>-|medium-sized|TRBV6-2/TRBV6-3|TRBJ2-7
TGTGCCAGCAGTTACTTGGGGTACTCCTACGAGCAGTACTTC
CASSYLGYSYEQYF
>-|few|TRBV6-5|TRBJ2-2
TGTGCCAGCATCCCCTCATGGGGGGGCCGGGACACCGGGGAGCTGTTTTTT
CASIPSWGGRDTGELFF
>-|many|TRBV6-6|TRBJ2-5
TGTGCCAGCAGTCCCCCATCGACTAGTACGGAGACCCAGTACTTC
CASSPPSTSTETQYF
>TRBD1|few|TRBV6-1|TRBJ2-7
TGTGCCAGCAGTGAAAGCCAGGGGGCGTTTGGTGAGCAGTACTTC
CASSESQGAFGEQYF
>-|few|TRBV6-5|TRBJ1-1
TGTGCCAGCAAGGACGGCCAAGCGATGAACACTGAAGCTTTCTTT
CASKDGQAMNTEAFF
>-|few|TRBV20-1|TRBJ2-6
TGCAGTGCTGGAGGGGCCCAGAGCTCTGGGGCCAACGTCCTGACTTTC
CSAGGAQSSGANVLTF
>-|-|TRBV27|TRBJ2-5
TGTGCCAGCAGCCCTGGGGGGGGCGGGGAGACCCAGTACTTC
CASSPGGGGETQYF
>-|medium-sized|TRBV29-1|TRBJ1-1
TGCAGCGTTGAATCGGGCGGAGCCAACACTGAAGCTTTCTTT
CSVESGGANTEAFF
>-|many|TRBV7-9|TRBJ2-2
TGTGCCAGCAGTGACAGCAGCACCGGGGAGCTGTTTTTT
CASSDSSTGELFF
>-|many|TRBV6-6|TRBJ2-7
TGTGCCAGCACCCAGTGGCTACACTCCTACGAGCAGTACTTC
CASTQWLHSYEQYF
>TRBD1|many|TRBV6-1|TRBJ1-3
TGTGCCAGCAGGGACAGGTGGGGCTCTGGAAACACCATATATTTT
CASRDRWGSGNTIYF
>-|many|TRBV19|TRBJ1-2
TGTGCCAGTAGTCCAGACAGGAACTATGGCTACACCTTC
CASSPDRNYGYTF
>-|-|TRBV27|TRBJ1-4
TGTGCCAGCAGTCCCTCAGGGACCCATGGGGAAAAACTGTTTTTT
CASSPSGTHGEKLFF
>TRBD2|medium-sized|TRBV29-1|TRBJ2-1
TGCAGCGTTTCCGGGACTAGCGGGAGGGCCGACTACAATGAGCAGTTCTTC
CSVSGTSGRADYNEQFF
>-|many|TRBV7-2|TRBJ1-3
TGTGCCAGCAGCTTAGCCCAGGGTCGAAACACCATATATTTT
CASSLAQGRNTIYF
>-|many|TRBV12-3/TRBV12-4|TRBJ2-2
TGTGCCAGCAGTTTGGACACCGGGGAGCTGTTTTTT
CASSLDTGELFF
>TRBD2|many|TRBV7-9|TRBJ2-5
TGTGCCAGCAGCTCAGGGACTAGCGGATCACAAGAGACCCAGTACTTC
CASSSGTSGSQETQYF
>-|many|TRBV7-2|TRBJ2-2
TGTGCCAGCAGCTTAAGTGTGACACCGAACACCGGGGAGCTGTTTTTT
CASSLSVTPNTGELFF
>TRBD1|many|TRBV19|TRBJ1-2
TGTGCCAGTAGCAATACAGGGGTGGGCTATGGCTACACCTTC
CASSNTGVGYGYTF
>TRBD2|many|TRBV27|TRBJ2-3
TGTGCCAGCAGTTTAGCGGGAGTAGGGTCAGATACGCAGTATTTT
CASSLAGVGSDTQYF
>-|-|TRBV20-1|TRBJ1-2
TGCAGTGCCGCCGACGGTCGCGGGGCCAACTATGGCTACACCTTC
CSAADGRGANYGYTF
>-|once|TRBV4-2|TRBJ2-1
TGTGCCAGCAGCCAAGAAGGGGGAAGCTCCTACAATGAGCAGTTCTTC
CASSQEGGSSYNEQFF
>-|-|TRBV12-3/TRBV12-4|TRBJ2-3
TGTGCCAGCTGCCTACAGGGGGGGAGCACAGATACGCAGTATTTT
CASCLQGGSTDTQYF
>TRBD1|-|TRBV13|TRBJ2-5
TGTGCCAGCAGCTTAACGGGGACAGGGTTCCAAGAGACCCAGTACTTC
CASSLTGTGFQETQYF
>-|-|TRBV7-9|TRBJ1-2
TGTGCCAGCAGCTTAGAGGGGGGCCTCTATGGCTACACCTTC
CASSLEGGLYGYTF
>TRBD1|many|TRBV7-2|TRBJ1-2
TGTGCCAGCAGCTTAAGGAACAGGGGAGAATATGGCTACACCTTC
CASSLRNRGEYGYTF
>-|many|TRBV18|TRBJ1-2
TGTGCCAGCTCGGGAGTTGACTTTAACTATGGCTACACCTTC
CASSGVDFNYGYTF
>TRBD1|-|TRBV12-5|TRBJ1-5
TGTGCTAGTGGTACAAACCAGGGGGAAAGCAATCAGCCCCAGCATTTT
CASGTNQGESNQPQHF
>TRBD2|-|TRBV6-5|TRBJ2-7
TGTGCCAGCAGTTACGCTTTAGCGGGAGGCCCCCCCTACGAGCAGTACTTC
CASSYALAGGPPYEQYF
>TRBD1|many|TRBV19|TRBJ2-7
TGTGCCAGCAGAACAGGGGTCGAGCAGTACTTC
CASRTGVEQYF
>TRBD2|many|TRBV5-6|TRBJ2-7
TGTGCCAGCAGCTGGTTGACTAGCGGGGGAGGCTACGAGCAGTACTTC
CASSWLTSGGGYEQYF
>TRBD2|-|TRBV20-1|TRBJ2-7
TGCAGTGCTGGGATCGCACTAGCGGAGTCCTACGAGCAGTACTTC
CSAGIALAESYEQYF
>-|many|TRBV19|TRBJ2-3
TGTGCCAGTAGCGCAAGACAGAACACAGATACGCAGTATTTT
CASSARQNTDTQYF
>-|-|TRBV6-5|TRBJ2-5
TGTGCCAGCAGTCCTTCGGAGGGCGGGGGCTACCAAGAGACCCAGTACTTC
CASSPSEGGGYQETQYF
>-|many|TRBV19|TRBJ2-2
TGTGCCGGAGGCCTTGGGGGCGGGGAGCTGTTTTTT
CAGGLGGGELFF
>-|few|TRBV20-1|TRBJ2-7
TGCAGTGCTAGAGACGGTCAGCACACTAACTCCTACGAGCAGTACTTC
CSARDGQHTNSYEQYF
>-|many|TRBV6-6|TRBJ2-7
TGTGCCAGCAGTTATGAGACATCCTACGAGCAGTACTTC
CASSYETSYEQYF
>-|many|TRBV28|TRBJ1-2
TGTGCCAGCAGTTTATGGGGCCAGGGTGATGGCTACACCTTC
CASSLWGQGDGYTF
>TRBD1|few|TRBV12-3/TRBV12-4|TRBJ1-2
TGTGCCAGCAGTGGATGGGGACAGAATGATGGCTACACCTTC
CASSGWGQNDGYTF
>-|few|TRBV2|TRBJ2-5
TGTGCCAGCACTTCATACACCACCTGGACCCAGTACTTC
CASTSYTTWTQYF
>-|few|TRBV12-3/TRBV12-4|TRBJ1-1
TGTGCCAGCAGTTTACAAGGTAGCACTGAAGCTTTCTTT
CASSLQGSTEAFF
>-|medium-sized|TRBV10-3|TRBJ1-1
TGTGCCATCAGTGAGTCCAGGGAGAGCACTGAAGCTTTCTTT
CAISESRESTEAFF
>-|many|TRBV7-9|TRBJ2-1
TGTGCCAGCAGCTCCCAGGACTTGTACAATGAGCAGTTCTTC
CASSSQDLYNEQFF
>-|-|TRBV11-2|TRBJ1-4
TGTGCCAGCAGCCCCCAGGTTGGGGGGACACTCGGTAGGGCAACTAATGAAAAACTGTTTTTT
CASSPQVGGTLGRATNEKLFF
>TRBD2|-|TRBV20-1|TRBJ2-7
TGCAGTGCCCCGGGACTAGCAGTCTACGAGCAGTACTTC
CSAPGLAVYEQYF
>-|medium-sized|TRBV6-5|TRBJ2-5
TGTGCCAGCAGTTACCAGAGGGGACAAGAGACCCAGTACTTC
CASSYQRGQETQYF
>-|few|TRBV10-1|TRBJ1-5
TGCGCCAGCAAGTGGGGTGATAGGGATCAGCCCCAGCATTTT
CASKWGDRDQPQHF
>TRBD2|-|TRBV19|TRBJ2-1
TGTGCCAGTCAACCAACCGGGACTAGCGGGAACTACAATGAGCAGTTCTTC
CASQPTGTSGNYNEQFF
>TRBD2|many|TRBV7-2|TRBJ2-1
TGTGCCAGCAGCTTATGGGCTAGCGGGGGGGGGAATGAGCAGTTCTTC
CASSLWASGGGNEQFF
>TRBD1|many|TRBV6-5|TRBJ2-5
TGTGCCAGCAGTTACGGCCGACAGGGAGACGAGACCCAGTACTTC
CASSYGRQGDETQYF